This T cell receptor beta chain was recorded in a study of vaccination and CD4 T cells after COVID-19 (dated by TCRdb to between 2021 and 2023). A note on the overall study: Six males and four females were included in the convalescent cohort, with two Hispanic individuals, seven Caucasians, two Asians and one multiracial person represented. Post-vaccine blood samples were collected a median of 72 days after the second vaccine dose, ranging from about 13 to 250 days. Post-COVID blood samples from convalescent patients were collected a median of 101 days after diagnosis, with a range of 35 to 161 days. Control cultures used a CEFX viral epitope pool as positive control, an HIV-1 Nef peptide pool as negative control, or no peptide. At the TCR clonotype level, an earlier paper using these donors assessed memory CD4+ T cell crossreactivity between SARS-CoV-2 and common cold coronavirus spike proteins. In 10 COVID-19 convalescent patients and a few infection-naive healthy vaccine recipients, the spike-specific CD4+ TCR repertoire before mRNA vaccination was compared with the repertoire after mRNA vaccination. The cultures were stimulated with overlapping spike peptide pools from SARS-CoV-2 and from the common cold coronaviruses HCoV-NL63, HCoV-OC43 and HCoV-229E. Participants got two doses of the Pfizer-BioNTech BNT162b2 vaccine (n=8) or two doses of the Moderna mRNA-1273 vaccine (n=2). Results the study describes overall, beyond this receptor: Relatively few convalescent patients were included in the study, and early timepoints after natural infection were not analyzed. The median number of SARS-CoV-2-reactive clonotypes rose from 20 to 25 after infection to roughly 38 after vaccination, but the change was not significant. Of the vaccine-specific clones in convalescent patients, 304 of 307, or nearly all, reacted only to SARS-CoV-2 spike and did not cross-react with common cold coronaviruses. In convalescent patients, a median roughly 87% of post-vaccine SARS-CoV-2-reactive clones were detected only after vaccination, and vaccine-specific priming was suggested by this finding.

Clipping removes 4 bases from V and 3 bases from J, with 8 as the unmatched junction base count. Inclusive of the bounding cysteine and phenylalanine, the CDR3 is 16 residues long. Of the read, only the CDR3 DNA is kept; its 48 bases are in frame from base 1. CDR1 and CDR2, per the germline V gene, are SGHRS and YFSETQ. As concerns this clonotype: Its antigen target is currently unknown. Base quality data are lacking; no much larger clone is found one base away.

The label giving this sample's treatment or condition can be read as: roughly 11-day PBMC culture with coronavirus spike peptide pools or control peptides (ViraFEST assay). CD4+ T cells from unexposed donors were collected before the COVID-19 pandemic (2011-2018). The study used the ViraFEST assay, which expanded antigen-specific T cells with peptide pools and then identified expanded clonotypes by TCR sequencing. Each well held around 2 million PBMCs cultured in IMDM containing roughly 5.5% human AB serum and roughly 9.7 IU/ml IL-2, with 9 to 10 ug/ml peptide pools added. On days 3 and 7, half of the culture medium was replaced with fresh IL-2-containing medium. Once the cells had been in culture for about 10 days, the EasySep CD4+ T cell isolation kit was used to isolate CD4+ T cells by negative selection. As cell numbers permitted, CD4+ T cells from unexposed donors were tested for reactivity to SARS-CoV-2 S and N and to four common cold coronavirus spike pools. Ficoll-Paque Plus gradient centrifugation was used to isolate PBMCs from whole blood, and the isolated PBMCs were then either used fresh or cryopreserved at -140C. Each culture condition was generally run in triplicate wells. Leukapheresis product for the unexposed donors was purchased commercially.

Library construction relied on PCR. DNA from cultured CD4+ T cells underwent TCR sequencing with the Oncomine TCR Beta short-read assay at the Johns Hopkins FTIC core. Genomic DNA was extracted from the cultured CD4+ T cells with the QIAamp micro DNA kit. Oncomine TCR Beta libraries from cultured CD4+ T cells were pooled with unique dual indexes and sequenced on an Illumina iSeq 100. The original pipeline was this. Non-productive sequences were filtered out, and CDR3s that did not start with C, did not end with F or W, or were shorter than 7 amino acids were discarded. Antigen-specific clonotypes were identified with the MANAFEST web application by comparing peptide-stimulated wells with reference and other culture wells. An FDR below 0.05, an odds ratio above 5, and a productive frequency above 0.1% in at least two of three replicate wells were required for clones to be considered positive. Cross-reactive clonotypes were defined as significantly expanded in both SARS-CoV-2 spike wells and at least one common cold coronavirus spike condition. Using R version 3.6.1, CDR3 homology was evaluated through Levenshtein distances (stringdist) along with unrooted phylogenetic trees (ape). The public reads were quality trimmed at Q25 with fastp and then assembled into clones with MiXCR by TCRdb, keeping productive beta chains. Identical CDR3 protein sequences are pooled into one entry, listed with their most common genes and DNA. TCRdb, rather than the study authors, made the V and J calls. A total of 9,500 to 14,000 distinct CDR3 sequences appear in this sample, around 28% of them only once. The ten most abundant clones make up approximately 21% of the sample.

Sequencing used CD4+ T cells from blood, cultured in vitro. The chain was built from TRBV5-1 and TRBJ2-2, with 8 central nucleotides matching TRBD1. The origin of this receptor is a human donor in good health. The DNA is TGCGCCAGCAGCCGCCTCGGACAGGGATACACCGGGGAGCTGTTTTTT. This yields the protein CASSRLGQGYTGELFF.